This TCR beta chain is from a study of T cell responses to AZD1222 COVID-19 vaccine. Study-wide results and limits: Vaccination with two AZD1222 doses was followed by a rise in Spike-specific TCR breadth and depth.

Comments on this clone: No antigen is known for it.

Clones were sequenced by immunoSEQ multiplex PCR, and TCRdb holds only the in-frame ones, with some missing. This sample has approximately 150,000 clones, with 92% found just once. This CDR3 has 14 residues. Germline assignment: CDR1 MNHEY and CDR2 SVGEGT. Deletions cut 2 bases from V and 2 bases from J, with 7 bases between. The clonotype was recovered from an adult who received the AZD1222 COVID-19 vaccine. The rearrangement links TRBV6-2 or TRBV6-3 to TRBJ1-5, with D possibly being TRBD1 (5 bases). This sample comprised peripheral blood, obtained 28 days after the second AZD1222 dose. CDR3 nucleotides: TGTGCCAGCAGTTACGGGGGGGGCAATCAGCCCCAGCATTTT. It codes for CASSYGGGNQPQHF.